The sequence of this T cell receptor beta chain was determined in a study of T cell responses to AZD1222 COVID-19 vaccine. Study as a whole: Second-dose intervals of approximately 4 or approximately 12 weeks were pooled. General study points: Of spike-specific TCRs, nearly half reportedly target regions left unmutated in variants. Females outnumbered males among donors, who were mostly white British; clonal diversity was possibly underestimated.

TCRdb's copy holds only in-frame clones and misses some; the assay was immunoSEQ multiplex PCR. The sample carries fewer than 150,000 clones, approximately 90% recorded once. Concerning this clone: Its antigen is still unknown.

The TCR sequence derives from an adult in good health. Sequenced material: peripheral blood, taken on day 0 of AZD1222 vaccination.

The CDR3 here is CASSLDWSTFGNTIYF. The CDR3 nucleotides read TGCGCCAGCAGCTTGGACTGGTCCACCTTCGGAAACACCATATATTTT. This rearrangement joins TRBV5-1 to TRBJ1-3; D remains unclear. The germline CDR1 and CDR2 sequences are SGHRS and YFSETQ. The CDR3 has 16 amino acids. The V end lost 0 bases, the J end lost 4 bases, and 14 bases lay between the germline ends.